This T cell receptor (beta chain) was found in a study of T cell responses to AZD1222 COVID-19 vaccine. Germline CDR1 reads SGHNT; CDR2 reads YYREEE (reference sequence). The CDR3 has 15 residues. J gave up 5 bases and V 4 bases, and 9 bases lay outside the gene matches. Sequencing used immunoSEQ multiplex PCR; TCRdb keeps in-frame clones, though not all of them. Of approximately 15,000 clones in the sample, 88% were seen once. This clonotype originated in an adult who received the AZD1222 COVID-19 vaccine. The sample here was peripheral blood, taken 28 days after the second AZD1222 dose. The chain joins TRBV5-4 to TRBJ2-5, with TRBD1 matching 9 bases. CDR3 coding DNA: TGTGCCAGCAGCCGAAGACAGGGGGAGGAGGAGACCCAGTACTTC. It translates to CASSRRQGEEETQYF.